This T cell receptor (beta chain) was captured in a study of T-cell memory formation after mild COVID-19. Researchers used 5'RACE with constant-segment primers to make TCR alpha and TCR beta cDNA libraries that carry sample barcodes and UMIs. TCRdb reprocessed the 5' RACE reads via MiXCR and lists one record per CDR3 protein. Among approximately 290,000 distinct CDR3 sequences listed, more than 15% were seen once. Germline-derived CDR1 and CDR2 are DFQATT and SNEGSKA (reference sequence). The CDR3 runs 13 residues. V shed 3 bases and J 5 bases; nucleotides not matched to a gene: 4. This clonotype was seen more than once but under ten times.

The specimen sequenced was PBMCs or a T cell subset sorted from them (not recorded which). The gene calls are TRBV20-1 and TRBJ1-1, with 9 bases fitting TRBD1. The receptor comes from a young man who had mild COVID-19 (a few samples of this study predate the infection). Cell type and time point are not known. The DNA of the CDR3 is TGCAGTGCTAGGGGGACAGGGCGAACTGAAGCTTTCTTT. Its translation: CSARGTGRTEAFF.